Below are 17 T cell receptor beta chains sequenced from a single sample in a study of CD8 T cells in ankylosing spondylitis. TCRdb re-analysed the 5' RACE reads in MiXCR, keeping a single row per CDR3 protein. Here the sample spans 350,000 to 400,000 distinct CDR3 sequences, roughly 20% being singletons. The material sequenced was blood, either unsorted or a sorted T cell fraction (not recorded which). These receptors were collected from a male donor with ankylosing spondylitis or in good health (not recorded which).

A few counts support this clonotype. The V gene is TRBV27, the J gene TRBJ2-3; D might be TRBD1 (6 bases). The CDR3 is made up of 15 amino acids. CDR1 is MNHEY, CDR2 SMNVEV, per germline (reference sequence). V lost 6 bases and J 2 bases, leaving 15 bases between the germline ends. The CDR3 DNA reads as TGTGCCAGCAGCCCAAACAGGGAAATCACAGATACGCAGTATTTT. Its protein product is CASSPNREITDTQYF.

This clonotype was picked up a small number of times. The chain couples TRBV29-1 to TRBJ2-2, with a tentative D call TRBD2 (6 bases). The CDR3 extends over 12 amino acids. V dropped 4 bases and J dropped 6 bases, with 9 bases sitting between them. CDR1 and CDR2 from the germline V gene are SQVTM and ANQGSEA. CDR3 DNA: TGCAGCGTTGTAGGAGGGGCCGGGGAGCTGTTTTTT. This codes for CSVVGGAGELFF.

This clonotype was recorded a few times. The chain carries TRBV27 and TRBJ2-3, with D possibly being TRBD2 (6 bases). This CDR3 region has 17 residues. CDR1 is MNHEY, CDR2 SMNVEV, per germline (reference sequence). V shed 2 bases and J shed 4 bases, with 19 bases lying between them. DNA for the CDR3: TGTGCCAGCAGTTTAACGATGCTAGCGATAGCCCCAGATACGCAGTATTTT. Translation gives CASSLTMLAIAPDTQYF.

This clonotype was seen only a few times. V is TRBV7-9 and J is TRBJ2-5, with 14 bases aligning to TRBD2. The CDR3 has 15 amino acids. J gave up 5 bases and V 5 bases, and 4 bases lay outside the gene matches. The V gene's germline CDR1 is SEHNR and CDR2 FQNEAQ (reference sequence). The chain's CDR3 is CASSDGLAGGETQYF. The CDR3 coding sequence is TGTGCCAGCAGCGATGGACTAGCGGGGGGCGAGACCCAGTACTTC.

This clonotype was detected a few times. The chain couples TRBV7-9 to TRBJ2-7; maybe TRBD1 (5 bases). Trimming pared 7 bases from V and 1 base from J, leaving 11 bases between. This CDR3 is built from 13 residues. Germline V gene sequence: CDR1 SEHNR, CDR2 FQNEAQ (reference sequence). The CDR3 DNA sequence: TGTGCCAGCACCGGGCAGGGTTCCTACGAGCAGTACTTC. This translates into CASTGQGSYEQYF.

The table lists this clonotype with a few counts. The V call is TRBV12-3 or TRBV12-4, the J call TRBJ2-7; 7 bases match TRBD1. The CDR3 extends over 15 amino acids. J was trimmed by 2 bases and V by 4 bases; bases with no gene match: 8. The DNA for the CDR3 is TGTGCCAGCAGTTACTCCCCAGGGGGACCCTACGAGCAGTACTTC. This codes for CASSYSPGGPYEQYF.

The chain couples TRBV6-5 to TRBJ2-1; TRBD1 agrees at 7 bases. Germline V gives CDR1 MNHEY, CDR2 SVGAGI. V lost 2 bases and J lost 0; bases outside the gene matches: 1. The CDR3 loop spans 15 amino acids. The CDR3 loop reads CASSYGTASYNEQFF. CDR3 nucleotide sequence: TGTGCCAGCAGTTACGGGACAGCCTCCTACAATGAGCAGTTCTTC.

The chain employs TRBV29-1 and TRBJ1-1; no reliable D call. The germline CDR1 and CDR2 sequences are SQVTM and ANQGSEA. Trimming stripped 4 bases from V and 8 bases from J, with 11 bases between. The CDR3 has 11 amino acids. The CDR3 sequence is CSVATIGEAFF. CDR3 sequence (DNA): TGCAGCGTTGCCACCATAGGGGAAGCTTTCTTT.

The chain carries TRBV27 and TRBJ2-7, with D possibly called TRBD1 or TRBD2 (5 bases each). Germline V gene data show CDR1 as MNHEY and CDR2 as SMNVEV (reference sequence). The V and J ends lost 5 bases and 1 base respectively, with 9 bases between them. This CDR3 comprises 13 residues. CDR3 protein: CASSGGGSYEQYF. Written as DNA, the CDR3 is TGTGCCAGCAGTGGGGGTGGGTCCTACGAGCAGTACTTC.

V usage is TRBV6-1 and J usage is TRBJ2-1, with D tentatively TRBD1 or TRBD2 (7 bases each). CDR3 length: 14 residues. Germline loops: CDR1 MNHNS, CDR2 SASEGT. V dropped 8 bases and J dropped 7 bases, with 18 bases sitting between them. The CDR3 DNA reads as TGTGCCAGCGGGGAGGGGGCTTTCGGAAATGAGCAGTTCTTC. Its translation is CASGEGAFGNEQFF.

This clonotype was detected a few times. The CDR3 DNA sequence: TGTGCCAGCAGTTCCTCCGGGACAGGGCCAGATGAGCAGTTCTTC. It codes for CASSSSGTGPDEQFF. The V and J genes are TRBV27 and TRBJ2-1, with TRBD1 identical over 9 bases. The CDR3 totals 15 residues. V lost 4 bases, J lost 8 bases, and 9 bases stayed unmatched. Germline CDR1 is MNHEY and CDR2 is SMNVEV (reference sequence).

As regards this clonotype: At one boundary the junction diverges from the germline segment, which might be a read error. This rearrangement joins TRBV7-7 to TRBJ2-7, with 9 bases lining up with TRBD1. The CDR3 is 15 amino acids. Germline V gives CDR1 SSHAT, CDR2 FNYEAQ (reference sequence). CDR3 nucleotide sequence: TGTGCTAGCAGCGCAGACAGGGGGTCAGACTACGAGCAGTACTTC. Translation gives CASSADRGSDYEQYF.

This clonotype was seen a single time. CDR3 loop: CASSPTDPGPYEQYF. DNA for the CDR3: TGCGCCAGCAGCCCCACGGACCCGGGCCCCTACGAGCAGTACTTC. The chain carries TRBV4-1 and TRBJ2-7, with D hard to call. The V end lost 4 bases, the J end lost 2 bases, and 15 bases lay between the germline ends. CDR1 and CDR2 from the germline V gene are MGHRA and YSYEKL. This CDR3 contains 15 residues.

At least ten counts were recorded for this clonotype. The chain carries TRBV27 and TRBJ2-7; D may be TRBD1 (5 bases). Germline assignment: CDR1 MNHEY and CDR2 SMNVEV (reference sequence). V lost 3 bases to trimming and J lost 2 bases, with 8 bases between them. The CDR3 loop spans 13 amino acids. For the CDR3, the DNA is TGTGCCAGCAGTTTGGGGCTAGCCTACGAGCAGTACTTC. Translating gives CASSLGLAYEQYF.

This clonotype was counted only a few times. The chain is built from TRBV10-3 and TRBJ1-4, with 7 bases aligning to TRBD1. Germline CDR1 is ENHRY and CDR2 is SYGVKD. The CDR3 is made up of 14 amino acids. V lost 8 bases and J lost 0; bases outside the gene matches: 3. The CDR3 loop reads CAISGQSTNEKLFF. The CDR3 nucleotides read TGTGCCATCTCGGGACAGTCAACTAATGAAAAACTGTTTTTT.

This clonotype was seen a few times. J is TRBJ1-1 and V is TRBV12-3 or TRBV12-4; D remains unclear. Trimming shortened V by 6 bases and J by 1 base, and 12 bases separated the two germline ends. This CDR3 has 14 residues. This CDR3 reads CASSRPPRNTEAFF. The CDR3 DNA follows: TGTGCCAGCAGCCGCCCCCCTAGGAACACTGAAGCTTTCTTT.

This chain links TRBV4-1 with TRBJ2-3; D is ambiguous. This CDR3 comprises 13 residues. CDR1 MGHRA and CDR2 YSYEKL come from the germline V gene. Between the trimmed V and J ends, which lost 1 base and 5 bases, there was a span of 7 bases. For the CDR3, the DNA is TGCGCCAGCAGCCAAGGGAGAGGAGATACGCAGTATTTT. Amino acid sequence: CASSQGRGDTQYF.